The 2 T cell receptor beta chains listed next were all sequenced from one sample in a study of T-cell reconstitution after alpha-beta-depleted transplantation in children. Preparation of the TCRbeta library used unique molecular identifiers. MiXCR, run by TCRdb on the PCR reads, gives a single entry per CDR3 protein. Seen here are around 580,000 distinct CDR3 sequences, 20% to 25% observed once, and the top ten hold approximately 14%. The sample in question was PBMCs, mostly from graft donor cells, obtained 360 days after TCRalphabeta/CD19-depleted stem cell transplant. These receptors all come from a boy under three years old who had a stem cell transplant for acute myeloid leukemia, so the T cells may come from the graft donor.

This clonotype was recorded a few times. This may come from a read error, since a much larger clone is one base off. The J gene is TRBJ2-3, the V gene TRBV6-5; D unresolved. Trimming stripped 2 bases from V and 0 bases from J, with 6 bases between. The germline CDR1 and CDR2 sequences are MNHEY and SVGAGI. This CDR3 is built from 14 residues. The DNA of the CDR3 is TGTGCCAGCAGTTACACCGGGAGCACAGATACGCAGTATTTT. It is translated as CASSYTGSTDTQYF.

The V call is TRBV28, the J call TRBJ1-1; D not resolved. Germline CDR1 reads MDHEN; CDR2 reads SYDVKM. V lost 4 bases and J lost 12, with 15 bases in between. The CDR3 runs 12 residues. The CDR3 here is CASSYKPGETFF. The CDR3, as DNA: TGTGCCAGCAGTTACAAGCCAGGAGAAACTTTCTTT.